This TCR beta chain comes out of a study of CD8 T cells in ankylosing spondylitis. One entry per CDR3 protein, called by TCRdb with MiXCR from the 5' RACE reads. The sample contains hundreds of thousands of distinct CDR3 sequences, around 32% of which appear only once. V shed 4 bases and J 5 bases; nucleotides not matched to a gene: 7. The CDR3 extends over 14 amino acids. Germline-derived CDR1 and CDR2 are ENHRY and SYGVKD. The material sequenced was blood, either unsorted or a sorted T cell fraction (not recorded which). This chain joins TRBV10-3 and TRBJ1-1, with 7 bases identical to TRBD1. This clonotype was sampled from a male donor with ankylosing spondylitis or in good health (not recorded which). DNA of the CDR3: TGTGCCATCAGTGCTGACAGGGTGGGTACTGAAGCTTTCTTT. Translating gives CAISADRVGTEAFF.